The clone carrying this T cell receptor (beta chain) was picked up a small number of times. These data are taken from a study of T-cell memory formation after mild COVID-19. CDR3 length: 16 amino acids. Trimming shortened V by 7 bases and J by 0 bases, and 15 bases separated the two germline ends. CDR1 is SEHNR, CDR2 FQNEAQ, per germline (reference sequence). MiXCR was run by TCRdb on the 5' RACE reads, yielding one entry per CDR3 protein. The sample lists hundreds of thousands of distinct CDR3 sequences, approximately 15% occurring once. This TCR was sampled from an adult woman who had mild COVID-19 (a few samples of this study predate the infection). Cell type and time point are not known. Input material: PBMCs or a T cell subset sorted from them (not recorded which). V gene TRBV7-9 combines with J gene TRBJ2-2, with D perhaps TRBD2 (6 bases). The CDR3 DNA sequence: TGTGCCAGCACCCCGCCGGGGGTCCCGAACACCGGGGAGCTGTTTTTT. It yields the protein CASTPPGVPNTGELFF. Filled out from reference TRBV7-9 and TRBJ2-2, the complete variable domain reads DTGVSQNPRHKITKRGQNVTFRCDPISEHNRLYWYRQTLGQGPEFLTYFQNEAQLEKSRLLSDRFSAERPKGSFSTLEIQRTEQGDSAMYLCASTPPGVPNTGELFFGEGSRLTVL.